This TCR beta chain was documented in a study of PD-1 blockade in classical Hodgkin lymphoma. Study-level background: Intravenous delivery of nivolumab at 3 mg/kg to patients occurred every 2 weeks. Study-level results: Factors driving the repertoire differences, possibly disease activity or prior therapy, remain undefined. A significant rise in TCR diversity by C4D1 was seen for CD4+ but not CD8+ cells. Newly diagnosed patients reportedly had lower baseline TCR diversity than healthy donors.

The method was immunoSEQ multiplex PCR; TCRdb's version includes in-frame clones alone and lacks a portion of them. Found here are 25,000 to 30,000 clones, 80% to 90% of them singletons; the top ten hold about 0.64%. Noted time point: cycle 4 day 1 (C4D1), after 6 weeks of nivolumab. There was relapse after autologous stem cell transplantation in every patient, and there was variation in brentuximab vedotin exposure. Magnetic negative selection purified CD4+ T cells from thawed PBMCs. Comments on this clone: The antigen remains unidentified.

This CDR3 region has 15 residues. Trimming left V 4 bases short and J 2 bases short, with 15 bases between. From germline, CDR1 is SGHRS and CDR2 YFSETQ. Sample: CD4+ T cells from blood, taken before the fourth cycle of nivolumab. This clonotype was obtained from a human donor with classical Hodgkin lymphoma. The V call is TRBV5-1, the J call TRBJ2-5; weak D call: TRBD2 (5 bases). The CDR3 DNA reads TGCGCCAGCAGCCCCCGAGGACTGGCACAAGAGACCCAGTACTTC. Translated: CASSPRGLAQETQYF.